Listed here is a single T cell receptor (gamma chain). This clone showed up just a few times. Its target antigen remains unknown. No base qualities exist here, and no much larger clone lies one base off it. Genomic DNA was extracted with the QIAamp DNA FFPE tissue kit from ten 5-um FFPE scrolls per case. Classification of coeliac disease based on the TCR repertoire was tested using fully anonymised formalin-fixed paraffin-embedded duodenal biopsies that were surplus to diagnostic needs. CDR1 and CDR2 are read off the germline V gene as EGSNGY and YDSYNSKV. Trimming takes 0 bases off V and 4 bases off J; junction bases not matched to a gene: 6. The CDR3 has 14 amino acids, counting the end cysteine and phenylalanine. Here the CDR3 DNA is all that survives: 42 bases in frame from base 1. The method was multiplex PCR. Reads for this sample came from an Ion Torrent PGM. TRG repertoires were amplified from around 200 ng of biopsy DNA with the LymphoTrack kit, in which Illumina adapters are carried by the primers. TRG amplicons were purified with AMPure XP beads, quantified on a 2100 Bioanalyzer, and pooled equimolarly. TRG libraries were sequenced on an Ion PGM instrument. On the authors' methods: Using FastX, any read was removed if more than 10% of its nucleotides had quality scores below the third quartile calculated per patient. Alignment of reads was performed with IMGT/HighV-QUEST so that V, D and J genes were assigned, CDR3 regions were identified and functionality was assessed. After the sequences were translated into amino acids, every sequence predicted to be non-functional was thrown out. CDR3s were broken into kmers both with and without positional annotation, kmer frequencies were analysed by PCA, and samples were clustered using each of the 1023 combinations of PCs 1-10. Classification was validated by leave-one-out cross-validation, re-optimising parameters on the remaining samples each time. Using the vegan R package, Shannon diversity was calculated from repeated random subsamples whose size matched the lowest read count. TCRdb called clones anew from the public reads via CATT; matching DNA rows were later pooled. The authors' filters were not applied to this entry. This sample gives 900 to 1,000 gamma-chain clones in total; under 60% of them show up just once. The ten largest clones capture approximately 15% of the sample.

The data were taken from a study of intestinal T cells in coeliac disease (dated by TCRdb to about 2020). Regarding the complete study: In the TRG cohort, the mean age of coeliac patients was 15 to 16 years compared with less than 55 years for controls, so the coeliac patients were much younger than the controls. Duodenal biopsies from over 30 coeliac disease patients and approximately 21 non-coeliac controls were included in a second, larger TCR-gamma (TRG) cohort. Duodenal biopsies from approximately ten coeliac disease patients and approximately ten non-coeliac controls were included in the TCR-delta (TRD) cohort.

General findings and caveats noted by the study authors: TRG clustering correctly classified most of the 54 biopsies (about 94%), with a reported leave-one-out accuracy of around 90%. In training, clustering based on TRD kmers put every one of the 22 biopsies in the right class, and the leave-one-out accuracy was reported as 91%. FFPE-derived DNA was found to be relatively degraded, and loss of a proportion of TCR sequences in each sample was likely caused by this degradation. The coeliac group and the control group were significantly different in age, but an analysis split by age did not give significant classification. Repeated CDR3 amino acid sequences could not be distinguished from PCR duplicates.

The receptor was derived from a human donor with celiac disease. The specimen sequenced was a duodenal biopsy. Recombination linked TRGV2 to TRGJ1 or TRGJ2. The nucleotide sequence reads TGTGCCACCTGGGACGGGGCTCTCTATTATAAGAAACTCTTT. Its amino acids are CATWDGALYYKKLF.